The 28 T cell receptor beta chains in this list originate from one sample, sequenced in a study of radiotherapy plus CTLA-4 blockade in lung cancer. Assay: immunoSEQ multiplex PCR; the TCRdb copy retains only in-frame clones and omits some. The table has under 55,000 clones, roughly 84% seen once; the top ten hold roughly 3.2%. The specimen was peripheral blood, collected from a patient treated with radiotherapy plus ipilimumab. The receptors were sampled from a human donor with non-small cell lung cancer who had a partial response to radiotherapy plus ipilimumab.

V and J are TRBV29-1 and TRBJ2-3; 11 nucleotides align to TRBD2. Trimming cost V 3 bases and J 3 bases; bases outside gene matches: 5. Germline V gives CDR1 SQVTM, CDR2 ANQGSEA. This CDR3 is 15 amino acids long. The CDR3 region has the DNA TGCAGCGTTGATCAACTAGCGGGGGAGACAGATACGCAGTATTTT. Its protein product is CSVDQLAGETDTQYF.

The chain links TRBV6-5 to TRBJ1-6; unclear D gene. Trimming took off 6 bases at V and 9 bases at J, with 12 bases between the two ends. This CDR3 has 13 amino acids. CDR1 and CDR2 (germline): MNHEY, SVGAGI. CDR3: CASSRTLGSPLHF. CDR3 nucleotide sequence: TGTGCCAGCAGCCGGACTCTTGGTTCACCCCTCCACTTT.

This chain links TRBV7-2 with TRBJ2-7, with TRBD2 as a possible D gene (6 bases). CDR1 is SGHTA and CDR2 is FQGNSA in the germline V gene. The CDR3 length is 15 residues. Trimming removed 4 bases at V and 0 bases at J, with 13 bases between. CDR3 protein: CASSSTGGASYEQYF. CDR3 DNA: TGTGCCAGCAGCTCTACGGGCGGGGCCTCCTACGAGCAGTACTTC.

The chain recombines TRBV10-3 with TRBJ1-4, with D possibly TRBD1 on 5 matching bases. The germline V and J ends were trimmed by 10 bases and 0 bases, with 15 bases remaining between them. The V gene's germline CDR1 is ENHRY and CDR2 SYGVKD. The CDR3 spans 15 residues. The CDR3 spells CATNDRFATNEKLFF. The CDR3 DNA reads as TGTGCCACCAACGACAGATTTGCAACTAATGAAAAACTGTTTTTT.

This rearrangement joins TRBV11-3 to TRBJ2-1, with 9 bases lining up with TRBD1. Germline V gene sequence: CDR1 SGHNT, CDR2 YENEEA. CDR3 size: 15 residues. The V gene end was trimmed by 4 bases and the J gene end by 3 bases; junction bases not matched to a gene: 4. Here the CDR3 DNA reads TGTGCCAGCAGCTACGACAGGGGGGACTACAATGAGCAGTTCTTC. Translated: CASSYDRGDYNEQFF.

In the case of this clone: One junction end disagrees with the germline gene, perhaps due to a read error. The chain employs TRBV4-2 and TRBJ1-1; a weak D match, TRBD1 (5 bases). The CDR3 has 15 amino acids. Per the germline V gene, CDR1 is LGHNA and CDR2 is YNFKEQ. The CDR3 region has the DNA TGTGCCAGCAGCCAAGATCTCGGGGGGAACAATGAAGCTTTCTTT. Protein: CASSQDLGGNNEAFF.

The V gene is TRBV7-3, the J gene TRBJ2-7; 11 nucleotides agree with TRBD2. V was pared by 5 bases and J by 1 base, with 1 base of the junction left unmatched. Germline assignment: CDR1 SGHTA and CDR2 FQGTGA. The CDR3 extends over 14 amino acids. CDR3: CASSPSGGSYEQYF. The CDR3 region has the DNA TGTGCCAGCAGCCCTAGCGGGGGGTCCTACGAGCAGTACTTC.

V is TRBV28 and J is TRBJ1-4; possible D gene TRBD1, 6 bases. V lost 3 bases to trimming and J lost 7 bases, with 15 bases between them. The germline V gene has CDR1 MDHEN and CDR2 SYDVKM. CDR3 length equals 15 residues. CDR3 DNA: TGTGCCAGCAGTTTCCTACAGGGAGGGAGTGAAAAACTGTTTTTT. Its translation is CASSFLQGGSEKLFF.

In this sample, this clone turned up once. The chain combines TRBV7-3 with TRBJ1-6, with 10 bases that match TRBD1. This CDR3 region has 16 residues. Germline assignment: CDR1 SGHTA and CDR2 FQGTGA. The ends lost 1 base at V and 8 bases at J; junction bases unmatched: 5. CDR3 bases: TGTGCCAGCAGCTTAAGCATGACAGGGGGCGATTCACCCCTCCACTTT. Protein sequence: CASSLSMTGGDSPLHF.

The chain has TRBV29-1 and TRBJ1-1; TRBD1 might be the D (5 bases). CDR3 size: 12 residues. Germline V gives CDR1 SQVTM, CDR2 ANQGSEA. V lost 6 bases, J lost 3 bases, and 11 bases lay in between. The CDR3 loop reads CSVPGGDTEAFF. CDR3 bases: TGCAGCGTCCCCGGGGGGGACACTGAAGCTTTCTTT.

This chain uses TRBV7-9 with TRBJ2-7; 7 nucleotides agree with TRBD1. The CDR3 is 14 residues long. Germline V gene lookup returns CDR1 SEHNR and CDR2 FQNEAQ (reference sequence). With 6 bases clipped from V and 2 bases from J, the junction kept 7 bases outside the gene matches. The CDR3 protein is CASSSGTVAYEQYF. In nucleotides, the CDR3 is TGTGCCAGCAGTTCCGGGACAGTGGCCTACGAGCAGTACTTC.

This clone was seen more than once but under ten times. The genes are TRBV27 and TRBJ2-7, with 7 positions matching TRBD2. J lost 2 bases, V lost 4 bases, and 2 bases had no gene match. The CDR3 runs 13 residues. CDR1 is MNHEY and CDR2 is SMNVEV in the germline V gene (reference sequence). The CDR3 region has the DNA TGTGCCAGCAGTTGGGGGGGAACCTACGAGCAGTACTTC. Translating gives CASSWGGTYEQYF.

The chain is built from TRBV7-8 and TRBJ2-3; 12 positions agree with TRBD2. V was clipped by 5 bases and J by 0 bases; unmatched bases: 12. CDR1 is SGHVS, CDR2 FQNEAQ, per germline. The CDR3 is 19 amino acids. CDR3: CASSLKTSGGPTSTDTQYF. Written as DNA, the CDR3 is TGTGCCAGCAGCCTCAAGACTAGCGGGGGACCCACTAGCACAGATACGCAGTATTTT.

V is TRBV5-4 and J is TRBJ1-3, with 8 bases identical to TRBD1. The ends lost 6 bases at V and 0 bases at J; junction bases unmatched: 5. The germline gives CDR1 SGHNT, CDR2 YYREEE (reference sequence). The CDR3 runs to 15 residues. The CDR3 DNA sequence: TGTGCCAGCACCAGGACAGGGAGCTCTGGAAACACCATATATTTT. Amino acids: CASTRTGSSGNTIYF.

V gene TRBV19 combines with J gene TRBJ2-7; D perhaps matches TRBD2 (5 bases). The CDR3 length is 15 residues. Per the germline V gene, CDR1 is LNHDA and CDR2 is SQIVND (reference sequence). Trimming pared 1 base from V and 2 bases from J, leaving 12 bases between. The CDR3 bases are TGTGCCAGTAGTATAGGGCGGGCCGATACCTACGAGCAGTACTTC. This gives the protein CASSIGRADTYEQYF.

The rearrangement links TRBV16 to TRBJ1-2; perhaps TRBD1 as D (5 bases). Per the germline V gene, CDR1 is KGHSY and CDR2 is FQNENV. Trimming cost V 0 bases and J 7 bases, with 12 bases left between them. This CDR3 has 14 residues. The CDR3 DNA reads TGTGCCAGCAGCCAATCGGTCGGGGGAAGTGGCTACACCTTC. Amino acid sequence: CASSQSVGGSGYTF. Full variable domain (remainder filled in from reference TRBV16 and TRBJ1-2): GEEVAQTPKHLVRGEGQKAKLYCAPIKGHSYVFWYQQVLKNEFKFLISFQNENVFDETGMPKERFSAKCLPNSPCSLEIQATKLEDSAVYFCASSQSVGGSGYTFGSGTRLTVV.

The rearrangement uses TRBV28 and TRBJ1-5, with D perhaps matching TRBD1 (6 bases). The CDR3 contains 15 residues. CDR1 is MDHEN, CDR2 SYDVKM, per germline. V was shortened by 3 bases and J by 2 bases, with 11 bases between the two germline ends. CDR3 nucleotide sequence: TGTGCCAGCAGTTTTCGGGGGGCTGGCAATCAGCCCCAGCATTTT. Translating it yields CASSFRGAGNQPQHF.

This clone was observed once. The gene calls are TRBV4-2 and TRBJ2-5; 13 bases are shared with TRBD2. This CDR3 is 18 amino acids long. Germline V gene data show CDR1 as LGHNA and CDR2 as YNFKEQ. The V and J ends lost 4 bases and 5 bases, in that order; junction bases with no gene match: 13. CDR3 loop: CASSPGTSGANSQETQYF. DNA of the CDR3: TGTGCCAGCAGCCCTGGGACTAGCGGGGCCAACTCCCAGGAGACCCAGTACTTC.

The gene calls are TRBV15 and TRBJ2-3, with 10 bases fitting TRBD1. The trim removed 1 base at V and 8 bases at J, leaving 9 bases unmatched. The CDR3 sequence is 16 residues long. Germline CDR1 reads LNHNV; CDR2 reads YYDKDF (reference sequence). Here the CDR3 DNA reads TGTGCCACCAGCAGAGTTAGACAGGGGGCCACGGTTACGCAGTATTTT. Encoded protein: CATSRVRQGATVTQYF.

This chain connects TRBV27 to TRBJ2-7; D is perhaps TRBD1 (5 bases). The V end was cut by 8 bases, the J end by 5 bases, with 22 bases between. The CDR3 loop spans 15 amino acids. The germline CDR1 and CDR2 sequences are MNHEY and SMNVEV (reference sequence). As DNA, the CDR3 is TGTGCCAGCCTGGGTCGAGCGCAGGGAAGCAACGAGCAGTACTTC. Translating gives CASLGRAQGSNEQYF.

This clone was observed a single time. The J gene is TRBJ2-1, the V gene TRBV7-2; TRBD1 might be the D (6 bases). The CDR3 has 16 amino acids. Germline values: CDR1 SGHTA, CDR2 FQGNSA. Between the trimmed V and J ends, which lost 5 bases and 6 bases, there was a span of 20 bases. CDR3 sequence reads: CASSLGQSPSFNEQFF. CDR3 nucleotide sequence: TGTGCCAGCAGCCTCGGACAGTCCCCTTCTTTCAATGAGCAGTTCTTC. The entire variable domain, with the rest obtained from reference TRBV7-2 and TRBJ2-1, is as follows: GAGVSQSPSNKVTEKGKDVELRCDPISGHTALYWYRQSLGQGLEFLIYFQGNSAPDKSGLPSDRFSAERTGGSVSTLTIQRTQQEDSAVYLCASSLGQSPSFNEQFFGPGTRLTVL.

The chain couples TRBV5-1 to TRBJ1-1, with D uncertain. Germline assignment: CDR1 SGHRS and CDR2 YFSETQ. Trimming took 4 bases from V and 8 from J, leaving 15 bases between them. There are 13 residues in the CDR3. The CDR3 loop reads CASSPATWAEAFF. CDR3 bases: TGCGCCAGCAGCCCGGCAACGTGGGCCGAAGCTTTCTTT. The full variable domain, its missing parts supplied by reference TRBV5-1 and TRBJ1-1, is KAGVTQTPRYLIKTRGQQVTLSCSPISGHRSVSWYQQTPGQGLQFLFEYFSETQRNKGNFPGRFSGRQFSNSRSEMNVSTLELGDSALYLCASSPATWAEAFFGQGTRLTVV.

The V gene is TRBV9, the J gene TRBJ2-2, with 14 bases lining up with TRBD2. In germline, CDR1 is SGDLS, CDR2 YYNGEE. The CDR3 loop spans 16 amino acids. J lost 6 bases, V lost 3 bases, and 4 bases had no gene match. The CDR3 coding sequence is TGTGCCAGCAGCGGACTAGCGGGGGGGCCCCCCGGGGAGCTGTTTTTT. It is translated as CASSGLAGGPPGELFF.

The V call is TRBV29-1, the J call TRBJ2-7, with 8 bases aligning to TRBD2. There are 15 residues in the CDR3. Losses at the gene ends were 2 bases for V and 4 bases for J; bases not matched to a gene: 10. Germline V CDR1 and CDR2: SQVTM, ANQGSEA. CDR3 DNA sequence: TGCAGCGTTGAAACTGATCGGGAGGGATCTTACGAGCAGTACTTC. This sequence encodes CSVETDREGSYEQYF.

This clone was seen a single time. The rearrangement uses TRBV2 and TRBJ1-5, with D maybe TRBD1 (5 bases). The germline CDR1 and CDR2 sequences are SNHLY and FYNNEI. V lost 6 bases, J lost 3 bases, and 9 bases lay in between. CDR3 length: 13 amino acids. Here the CDR3 DNA reads TGTGCCAGCAGGCTGGACAACAATCAGCCCCAGCATTTT. Protein product: CASRLDNNQPQHF.

This sequence joins TRBV19 and TRBJ2-5, with a tentative D call TRBD2 (6 bases). Per the germline V gene, CDR1 is LNHDA and CDR2 is SQIVND (reference sequence). CDR3 length equals 15 residues. Trimming removed 6 bases from V and 3 bases from J, with 17 bases in between. In DNA form, the CDR3 reads TGTGCCAGTAGGGCCTCGGAGGGAGAAAAAGAGACCCAGTACTTC. It specifies CASRASEGEKETQYF.

This clone was recorded many times. The chain recombines TRBV14 with TRBJ2-2; the D gene is possibly TRBD2 (5 bases). The CDR3 is 18 residues long. Looked up from germline, CDR1 is SGHDN and CDR2 is FVKESK. Trimming shortened V by 0 bases and J by 3 bases, and 17 bases separated the two germline ends. The CDR3 DNA sequence: TGTGCCAGCAGCCAAGATGAAGGGCCCAGAGCGGACACCGGGGAGCTGTTTTTT. It codes for CASSQDEGPRADTGELFF.

The V call is TRBV4-1, the J call TRBJ2-7; a possible D gene is TRBD2 (6 bases). Germline loops: CDR1 MGHRA, CDR2 YSYEKL. This CDR3 is 16 amino acids long. V was clipped by 0 bases and J by 2 bases, with 14 bases between them. CDR3 coding DNA: TGCGCCAGCAGCCAAGATAGGGCGGGGAGACCCTACGAGCAGTACTTC. It translates to CASSQDRAGRPYEQYF.